What follows are 5 T cell receptor beta chains derived from one specimen sequenced in a study of cytomegalovirus exposure and HLA in healthy donors. Using immunoSEQ multiplex PCR, the repertoire was profiled, and TCRdb retains in-frame clones only, with some absent. The repertoire holds 300,000 to 450,000 clones, with more than 80% as singletons. Sequencing was performed on PBMCs. These receptors originate from a woman between 18 and 29 years old in good health and CMV-seronegative.

This clone was recorded once. This rearrangement joins TRBV4-2 to TRBJ1-5; the D is unclear. Deletions cut 0 bases from V and 2 bases from J, with 11 bases between. In germline, CDR1 is LGHNA, CDR2 YNFKEQ. This CDR3 spans 16 amino acids. This CDR3 is CASSQDSGRGNQPQHF. The DNA for the CDR3 is TGTGCCAGCAGCCAAGATTCGGGGAGGGGCAATCAGCCCCAGCATTTT.

In nucleotides, the CDR3 is TGTGCCAGCAGCCCACAATTCACCGGGGAGCTGTTTTTT. This encodes CASSPQFTGELFF. The V gene is TRBV11-2, the J gene TRBJ2-2; no reliable D call. The V gene lost 5 bases and the J gene lost 4 bases, with 8 bases spanning the gap. From germline, CDR1 is SGHAT and CDR2 FQNNGV. The length of the CDR3 is 13 residues.

The chain carries TRBV7-9 and TRBJ2-1; weak D call: TRBD2 (6 bases). The germline V gene encodes CDR1 SEHNR and CDR2 FQNEAQ (reference sequence). Trimming left V 5 bases short and J 0 bases short, with 17 bases between. The CDR3 spans 17 residues. CDR3: CASSPRGGPSSYNEQFF. The CDR3 DNA is TGTGCCAGCAGCCCCCGGGGAGGCCCAAGCTCCTACAATGAGCAGTTCTTC.

The V call is TRBV4-1, the J call TRBJ1-5, with D unclear. The CDR3 has 16 amino acids. Germline-derived CDR1 and CDR2 are MGHRA and YSYEKL. Deletions cut 0 bases from V and 7 bases from J, with 16 bases between. The CDR3 sequence: CASSQDPGVRGQPQHF. The CDR3 DNA follows: TGCGCCAGCAGCCAAGATCCCGGGGTTCGAGGGCAGCCCCAGCATTTT.

This clone was recorded only once. V and J are TRBV7-9 and TRBJ1-5, with a tentative D call TRBD1 (5 bases). CDR3 length: 13 amino acids. The V end was cut by 5 bases, the J end by 9 bases, with 14 bases between. In germline, CDR1 is SEHNR, CDR2 FQNEAQ (reference sequence). The CDR3 is CASSPAQERPQHF. The DNA of the CDR3 is TGTGCCAGCAGCCCTGCACAGGAACGGCCCCAGCATTTT.